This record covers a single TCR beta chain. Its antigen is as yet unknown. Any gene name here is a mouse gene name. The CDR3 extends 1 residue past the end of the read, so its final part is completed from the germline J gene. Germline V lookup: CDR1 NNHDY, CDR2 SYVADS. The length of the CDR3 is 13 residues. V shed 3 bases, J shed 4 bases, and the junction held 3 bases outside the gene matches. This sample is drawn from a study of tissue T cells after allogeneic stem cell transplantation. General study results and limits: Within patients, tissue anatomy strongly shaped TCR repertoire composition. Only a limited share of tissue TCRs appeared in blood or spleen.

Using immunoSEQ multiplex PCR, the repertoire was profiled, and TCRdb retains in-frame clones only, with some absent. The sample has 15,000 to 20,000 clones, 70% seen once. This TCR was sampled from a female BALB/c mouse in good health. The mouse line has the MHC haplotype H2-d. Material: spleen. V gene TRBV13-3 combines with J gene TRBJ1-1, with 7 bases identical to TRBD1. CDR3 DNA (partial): TGTGCCAGCAGTGGGGGGGACAGCACAGAAGTCTTC. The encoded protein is CASSGGDSTEVF. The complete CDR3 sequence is CASSGGDSTEVFF.